These 23 T cell receptor beta chains came from one sample sequenced in a study of cytomegalovirus exposure and HLA in healthy donors. With 60 Vbeta and 13 Jbeta primers, the PCR was carried out. Data came from immunoSEQ multiplex PCR; TCRdb stores just in-frame clones and leaves some out. This sample carries roughly 130,000 clones, approximately 80% of them seen once, and the ten largest clones take around 1.9%. Sequenced input: PBMCs. The receptors originated from a man between 40 and 49 years old in good health and CMV-seronegative.

The J gene is TRBJ2-7, the V gene TRBV5-1, with 8 bases identical to TRBD1. CDR3 size: 15 residues. J was trimmed by 4 bases and V by 4 bases; bases with no gene match: 10. CDR1 is SGHRS, CDR2 YFSETQ, per germline. CDR3 DNA: TGCGCCAGCAGCCCCCGTCAGGGGGCAGTGTACGAGCAGTACTTC. It translates to CASSPRQGAVYEQYF.

The J gene is TRBJ2-5, the V gene TRBV27, with TRBD2 identical over 7 bases. The ends lost 2 bases at V and 5 bases at J; junction bases unmatched: 5. Germline CDR1 and CDR2: MNHEY and SMNVEV (reference sequence). The CDR3 is 14 residues long. CDR3 coding DNA: TGTGCCAGCAGTTTAAGTCCGGGAGGCGAGACCCAGTACTTC. It yields the protein CASSLSPGGETQYF.

The chain employs TRBV28 and TRBJ2-5; the D gene is possibly TRBD1 (7 bases). The V gene lost 3 bases and the J gene lost 6 bases, with 14 bases spanning the gap. Germline assignment: CDR1 MDHEN and CDR2 SYDVKM. This CDR3 is built from 14 residues. CDR3 protein: CASSLVGGGQTQYF. CDR3 DNA sequence: TGTGCCAGCAGTTTGGTTGGAGGGGGCCAGACCCAGTACTTC.

The chain employs TRBV27 and TRBJ1-2; 7 bases are shared with TRBD1. Germline V CDR1 and CDR2: MNHEY, SMNVEV (reference sequence). The V gene end was trimmed by 4 bases and the J gene end by 8 bases; junction bases not matched to a gene: 10. The CDR3 has 14 residues. CDR3 DNA: TGTGCCAGCAGTTCCACCGACAGGGTTGGCGGCTACACCTTC. This encodes CASSSTDRVGGYTF.

This clone was seen a few times. The CDR3 DNA is TGTGCCACCAGCAGAGCAATGAGTACGCAGTATTTT. Its translation is CATSRAMSTQYF. The rearrangement uses TRBV15 and TRBJ2-3; D uncertain. This CDR3 contains 12 residues. Trimming removed 1 base at V and 8 bases at J, with 7 bases between. From germline, CDR1 is LNHNV and CDR2 YYDKDF (reference sequence). The full variable domain, rest sourced from reference TRBV15 and TRBJ2-3, is DAMVIQNPRYQVTQFGKPVTLSCSQTLNHNVMYWYQQKSSQAPKLLFHYYDKDFNNEADTPDNFQSRRPNTSFCFLDIRSPGLGDTAMYLCATSRAMSTQYFGPGTRLTVL.

The chain employs TRBV15 and TRBJ1-1; 7 nucleotides align to TRBD1. J was trimmed by 3 bases and V by 3 bases; bases with no gene match: 7. This CDR3 spans 15 amino acids. From germline, CDR1 is LNHNV and CDR2 YYDKDF (reference sequence). Written as DNA, the CDR3 is TGTGCCACCAGCAGGTCGGACAGGATGGACACTGAAGCTTTCTTT. It translates to CATSRSDRMDTEAFF.

This clone was observed a few times. The genes are TRBV9 and TRBJ2-7; 11 bases map to TRBD2. Per the germline V gene, CDR1 is SGDLS and CDR2 is YYNGEE. J was trimmed by 5 bases and V by 4 bases; bases with no gene match: 11. There are 16 residues in the CDR3. CDR3 residues: CASSLRDSGGAHEQYF. CDR3 bases: TGTGCCAGCAGCCTCCGGGATAGCGGGGGGGCCCACGAGCAGTACTTC.

The DNA for the CDR3 is TGCGCCAGCAGCTCTCCATCCAGGGGCACAGATACGCAGTATTTT. Its translation: CASSSPSRGTDTQYF. The rearrangement joins TRBV5-1 to TRBJ2-3; D might be TRBD1 (5 bases). V lost 3 bases to trimming and J lost 1 base, with 12 bases between them. The CDR3 covers 15 residues. Germline assignment: CDR1 SGHRS and CDR2 YFSETQ.

CDR3 coding DNA: TGTGCCAGCTCCCTTGCCGGGACTAGCGGTTTTTCTGGGGGCACAGATACGCAGTATTTT. Its translation is CASSLAGTSGFSGGTDTQYF. The chain links TRBV28 to TRBJ2-3; TRBD2 matches 11 bases. V lost 8 bases and J lost 1; bases outside the gene matches: 20. The CDR3 has 20 residues. The germline V gene encodes CDR1 MDHEN and CDR2 SYDVKM. Supplemented by reference TRBV28 and TRBJ2-3, the full variable domain reads DVKVTQSSRYLVKRTGEKVFLECVQDMDHENMFWYRQDPGLGLRLIYFSYDVKMKEKGDIPEGYSVSREKKERFSLILESASTNQTSMYLCASSLAGTSGFSGGTDTQYFGPGTRLTVL.

V usage is TRBV11-3 and J usage is TRBJ1-1; no definite D call. Trimming shortened V by 5 bases and J by 2 bases, and 12 bases separated the two germline ends. In germline, CDR1 is SGHNT, CDR2 YENEEA. This CDR3 is 14 amino acids long. CDR3 loop: CASSARTGNTEAFF. In nucleotides, the CDR3 is TGTGCCAGCAGCGCCCGGACGGGAAACACTGAAGCTTTCTTT.

The chain has TRBV5-6 and TRBJ1-5; 9 bases are shared with TRBD1. CDR1 and CDR2 from the germline V gene are SGHDT and YYEEEE. This CDR3 has 17 residues. With V trimmed by 1 base and J by 0 bases, 5 bases remained unmatched. The chain's CDR3 is CASSLMTGGNSNQPQHF. The CDR3 DNA follows: TGTGCCAGCAGCTTGATGACAGGGGGAAATAGCAATCAGCCCCAGCATTTT. The full variable domain, rest sourced from reference TRBV5-6 and TRBJ1-5, is DAGVTQSPTHLIKTRGQQVTLRCSPKSGHDTVSWYQQALGQGPQFIFQYYEEEERQRGNFPDRFSGHQFPNYSSELNVNALLLGDSALYLCASSLMTGGNSNQPQHFGDGTRLSIL.

The chain combines TRBV10-3 with TRBJ2-1, with 10 bases that match TRBD2. This CDR3 is built from 17 residues. CDR1 is ENHRY, CDR2 SYGVKD, per germline. The V and J ends lost 7 bases and 4 bases, in that order; junction bases with no gene match: 13. CDR3 nucleotides: TGTGCCATCACGGACCCTTTTACTAGCGGGGTTTACAATGAGCAGTTCTTC. It translates to CAITDPFTSGVYNEQFF.

The chain uses TRBV5-4 and TRBJ1-4; no clear D gene. Between the trimmed V and J ends, which lost 4 bases and 5 bases, there was a span of 12 bases. The CDR3 consists of 14 residues. Per the germline V gene, CDR1 is SGHNT and CDR2 is YYREEE (reference sequence). CDR3 sequence: CASSPRTGNEKLFF. The CDR3 DNA is TGTGCCAGCAGCCCGAGAACGGGGAATGAAAAACTGTTTTTT.

The chain employs TRBV7-6 and TRBJ2-1; D possibly corresponds to TRBD1 (6 bases). The ends were cut back, 6 bases at V and 6 bases at J, with 18 bases in the middle. The CDR3 spans 15 residues. Germline V gene data show CDR1 as SGHVS and CDR2 as FNYEAQ. The CDR3 reads CASSLLAEGGNEQFF. The DNA of the CDR3 is TGTGCCAGCAGTCTACTGGCGGAAGGGGGCAATGAGCAGTTCTTC.

The chain employs TRBV6-5 and TRBJ1-1; maybe TRBD1 (5 bases). CDR1 and CDR2 (germline): MNHEY, SVGAGI. CDR3 length: 14 amino acids. Trimming removed 6 bases from V and 1 base from J, with 12 bases in between. The CDR3, as DNA: TGTGCCAGCAGGCCGACTAGGGGGAACACTGAAGCTTTCTTT. This codes for CASRPTRGNTEAFF.

The V gene is TRBV9, the J gene TRBJ1-2, with 9 bases matching TRBD1. CDR3 length: 15 amino acids. In germline, CDR1 is SGDLS, CDR2 YYNGEE. V lost 0 bases to trimming and J lost 6 bases; unmatched junction nucleotides: 6. The CDR3 nucleotides are TGTGCCAGCAGCGTAGAACAGGGGGCTTACGATGGCTACACCTTC. This translates into CASSVEQGAYDGYTF.

Points on this clone: One end of the junction varies from germline; a read error may be responsible. The genes are TRBV7-9 and TRBJ2-3, with a weak D call TRBD2 (5 bases). This CDR3 spans 16 amino acids. Germline values: CDR1 SEHNR, CDR2 FQNEAQ (reference sequence). CDR3 bases: TGTTCCAGCAGCTTACTGGGCCGGAGGATAGGAGATACGCAGTATTTT. Protein sequence: CSSSLLGRRIGDTQYF.

In regard to this clone: Other DNA sequences within the sample encode an identical CDR3. The V gene is TRBV12-2, the J gene TRBJ2-1; the table calls TRBD2, which could not be checked here. TRBV12-2 is flagged as a pseudogene. The CDR3 runs 15 residues. This CDR3 reads CASRLESGSGNEQFF. As DNA, the CDR3 is TGTGCAAGTCGCTTGGAGAGCGGATCCGGCAATGAGCAGTTCTTC.

The chain employs TRBV7-9 and TRBJ2-7; no definite D call. The germline V gene encodes CDR1 SEHNR and CDR2 FQNEAQ (reference sequence). This CDR3 region has 12 residues. V lost 5 bases and J lost 2, with 7 bases in between. This chain's CDR3 is CASSVTAYEQYF. In DNA, the CDR3 is TGTGCCAGCAGCGTAACAGCCTACGAGCAGTACTTC.

The chain joins TRBV7-9 to TRBJ2-7; the D is unclear. Germline lookup yields CDR1 SEHNR and CDR2 FQNEAQ (reference sequence). This CDR3 has 14 amino acids. V lost 1 base and J 3 bases, leaving 10 bases between the germline ends. CDR3 loop: CASSLGGEFYEQYF. CDR3 bases: TGTGCCAGCAGCTTAGGCGGAGAGTTCTACGAGCAGTACTTC.

CDR3 sequence (DNA): TGTGCCAGCAGTAGGGACACAGTGTCTGGGGCCAACGTCCTGACTTTC. Encoded protein: CASSRDTVSGANVLTF. The gene calls are TRBV27 and TRBJ2-6; possible D gene TRBD1, 6 bases. Looked up from germline, CDR1 is MNHEY and CDR2 is SMNVEV (reference sequence). With 5 bases removed from V and 1 base from J, the gap between germline ends came to 12 bases. The CDR3 is made up of 16 amino acids.

The V call is TRBV19, the J call TRBJ2-1; 8 positions agree with TRBD2. Per germline, CDR1 LNHDA and CDR2 SQIVND (reference sequence). CDR3 length: 16 residues. Losses at the gene ends were 0 bases for V and 4 bases for J; bases not matched to a gene: 5. CDR3: CASSIDPAGGYNEQFF. DNA of the CDR3: TGTGCCAGTAGTATAGATCCGGCGGGAGGTTACAATGAGCAGTTCTTC. The variable domain in full, with the rest retrieved from reference TRBV19 and TRBJ2-1, is DGGITQSPKYLFRKEGQNVTLSCEQNLNHDAMYWYRQDPGQGLRLIYYSQIVNDFQKGDIAEGYSVSREKKESFPLTVTSAQKNPTAFYLCASSIDPAGGYNEQFFGPGTRLTVL.

This chain connects TRBV9 to TRBJ2-6; D ambiguous. CDR3 length equals 13 residues. Germline V gene data show CDR1 as SGDLS and CDR2 as YYNGEE. V dropped 4 bases and J dropped 3 bases, with 5 bases sitting between them. The CDR3 DNA is TGTGCCAGCAGCACTGGTGGGGCCAACGTCCTGACTTTC. The encoded protein is CASSTGGANVLTF.